What follows is one T cell receptor (beta chain) and its context. What it recognizes is unknown. The CDR3 totals 17 residues. CDR1 and CDR2 (germline): MGHRA, YSYEKL. Germline trimming cut 1 base from V and 3 bases from J; bases unmatched to any gene: 7. This entry belongs to a study of blood T cells in healthy people across ages. A second roughly 6 to 11 cycle PCR used barcoded and J-beta primers. Every molecule of cDNA carried a tag from a template-switch adaptor with 12 random nucleotides. TCRdb passed the 5' RACE reads through MiXCR, listing each CDR3 protein once. This table holds 1 million or so distinct CDR3 sequences, 45% found once. Findings and limits, study-wide: Long-lived and aged donors differed, with more naive CD4+ cells and higher diversity in the long-lived.

The study recruited healthy Caucasian donors from Russia who were aged about 6 to 90. The chain joins TRBV4-1 to TRBJ2-3; 10 bases line up with TRBD2. Sequencing was done on a sample of blood. The sequence was obtained from a woman aged 60 to 75 in good health. DNA for the CDR3: TGCGCCAGCAGCCAAGGGGCTAGCGGGAGTGTTACAGATACGCAGTATTTT. Its translation is CASSQGASGSVTDTQYF.